The source of this T cell receptor (beta chain) is a study of cytomegalovirus exposure and HLA in healthy donors. The primer mix had 60 Vbeta and 13 Jbeta primers. Profiled with immunoSEQ multiplex PCR; TCRdb holds only in-frame clones, not every one. The sample consists of roughly 100,000 clones, more than 65% of them appearing once. The CDR3 covers 14 residues. V gave up 8 bases and J gave up 4 bases; unmatched junction bases: 8. Per germline, CDR1 SNHLY and CDR2 FYNNEI. The TCR was taken from a woman aged 18 to 35 in good health and CMV-seropositive. This chain joins TRBV2 and TRBJ2-1, with 7 positions matching TRBD2. The sequenced material came from PBMCs. CDR3 bases: TGTGCCAGCGAGCCGGGACTAACTTACAATGAGCAGTTCTTC. Translation gives CASEPGLTYNEQFF. The variable domain in full, with the rest retrieved from reference TRBV2 and TRBJ2-1, is EPEVTQTPSHQVTQMGQEVILRCVPISNHLYFYWYRQILGQKVEFLVSFYNNEISEKSEIFDDQFSVERPDGSNFTLKIRSTKLEDSAMYFCASEPGLTYNEQFFGPGTRLTVL.